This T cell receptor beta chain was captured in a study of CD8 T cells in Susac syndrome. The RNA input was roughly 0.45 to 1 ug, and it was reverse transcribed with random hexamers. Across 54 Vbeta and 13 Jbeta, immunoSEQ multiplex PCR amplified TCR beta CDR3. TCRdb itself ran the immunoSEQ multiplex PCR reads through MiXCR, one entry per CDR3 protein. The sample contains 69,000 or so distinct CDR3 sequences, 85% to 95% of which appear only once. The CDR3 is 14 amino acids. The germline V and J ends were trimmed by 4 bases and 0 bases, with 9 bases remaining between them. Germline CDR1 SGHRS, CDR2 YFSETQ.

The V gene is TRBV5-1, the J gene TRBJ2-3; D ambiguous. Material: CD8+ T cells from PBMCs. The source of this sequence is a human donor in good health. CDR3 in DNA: TGCGCCAGCAGCACTGAAGGTAGCACAGATACGCAGTATTTT. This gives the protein CASSTEGSTDTQYF.